Listed below are T cell receptor beta chains from one sample, sequenced in a study of shared clonotypes between healthy human individuals. Profiled with immunoSEQ multiplex PCR; TCRdb holds only in-frame clones, not every one. The repertoire holds roughly 2.2 million clones, with around 90% as singletons. The sequenced sample consisted of naive CD4+ T cells from PBMCs. These receptors were collected from a man between 18 and 35 years old in good health. Some clones in this sample may be carry-over from other donors' samples. Both conserved end residues are part of each CDR3. Each record gives: clone size, CDR3 length, V gene, J gene, D gene, CDR3 protein, CDR3 DNA. A D gene is named only where the DNA matches it firmly. Expanded clones get a size class; other rows say once, few or many, or leave the size out.

>-|15|TRBV7-9|TRBJ2-6|-
CASSRGPSGANVLTF
TGTGCCAGCAGCCGAGGCCCCTCTGGGGCCAACGTCCTGACTTTC
>-|13|TRBV5-8|TRBJ1-3|-
CASSFAVGSTIYF
TGTGCCAGCAGCTTCGCAGTAGGAAGCACCATATATTTT
>-|14|TRBV18|TRBJ1-4|TRBD1
CASSPTGVNEKLFF
TGTGCCAGCTCGCCGACAGGGGTAAATGAAAAACTGTTTTTT
>-|15|TRBV4-1|TRBJ1-2|-
CASSQRTRIIYGYTF
TGCGCCAGCAGCCAGCGCACCCGCATAATCTATGGCTACACCTTC
>-|14|TRBV6-6|TRBJ1-4|-
CASSFQAEGEKLFF
TGTGCCAGCAGTTTCCAGGCCGAGGGGGAAAAACTGTTTTTT
>-|12|TRBV6-5|TRBJ2-7|-
CASSYRRDEQYF
TGTGCCAGCAGTTACCGCCGGGACGAGCAGTACTTC
>few|15|TRBV5-1|TRBJ1-1|-
CASSLAAAGGTEAFF
TGCGCCAGCAGCTTGGCGGCGGCGGGGGGCACTGAAGCTTTCTTT
>-|15|TRBV4-2|TRBJ1-2|-
CASSQDGGWNYGYTF
TGTGCCAGCAGCCAAGACGGTGGGTGGAACTATGGCTACACCTTC
>-|18|TRBV11-3|TRBJ2-5|TRBD2
CASSLGLAGGTATETQYF
TGTGCCAGCAGCTTAGGGTTAGCGGGAGGGACGGCGACGGAGACCCAGTACTTC
>-|18|TRBV28|TRBJ2-6|-
CASSSPGPGENGANVLTF
TGTGCCAGCAGCTCTCCCGGGCCAGGGGAAAATGGGGCCAACGTCCTGACTTTC
>-|15|TRBV7-9|TRBJ2-3|TRBD2
CASSFTGGSGDTQYF
TGTGCCAGCAGTTTTACGGGGGGGAGCGGAGATACGCAGTATTTT
>-|13|TRBV29-1|TRBJ2-5|-
CSLTRSSRETQYF
TGCAGCCTCACTCGGTCCAGCCGAGAGACCCAGTACTTC
>-|18|TRBV7-9|TRBJ1-6|-
CASSLRTGTWSRDSPLHF
TGTGCCAGCAGCCTCCGAACCGGGACCTGGAGTCGGGATTCACCCCTCCACTTT
>-|15|TRBV5-1|TRBJ2-3|-
CASSTILGSTDTQYF
TGCGCCAGCAGCACAATACTAGGATCCACAGATACGCAGTATTTT
>-|16|TRBV28|TRBJ1-5|TRBD1
CASSTTGTGINQPQHF
TGTGCCAGCAGTACAACCGGGACAGGGATCAATCAGCCCCAGCATTTT
>-|14|TRBV9|TRBJ2-3|TRBD2
CASSPKLWEGTQYF
TGTGCCAGCAGCCCCAAGTTATGGGAGGGTACGCAGTATTTT
>-|17|TRBV7-8|TRBJ1-1|TRBD1
CASSLLGWGTGNTEAFF
TGTGCCAGCAGCTTATTGGGTTGGGGGACAGGGAACACTGAAGCTTTCTTT
>-|14|TRBV9|TRBJ1-2|TRBD1
CASSVGTGQDGYTF
TGTGCCAGCAGCGTCGGGACAGGGCAGGATGGCTACACCTTC
>-|14|TRBV7-2|TRBJ2-7|-
CASSLEYGGYEQYF
TGTGCCAGCAGCTTAGAGTACGGTGGGTACGAGCAGTACTTC
>once|12|TRBV28|TRBJ1-2|TRBD1
CASFQGAGGYTF
TGTGCCAGCTTTCAGGGGGCAGGGGGCTACACCTTC
>-|16|TRBV6-5|TRBJ2-5|TRBD1
CASSYGTGKGEETQYF
TGTGCCAGCAGTTACGGGACAGGGAAAGGGGAAGAGACCCAGTACTTC
>-|16|TRBV7-9|TRBJ2-3|TRBD2
CASSQSTSGITDTQYF
TGTGCCAGCAGCCAGTCGACTAGCGGGATCACAGATACGCAGTATTTT
>-|16|TRBV28|TRBJ2-2|TRBD2
CASSSPGGANTGELFF
TGTGCCAGCAGTTCCCCGGGGGGGGCGAACACCGGGGAGCTGTTTTTT
>-|15|TRBV27|TRBJ2-7|TRBD2
CASSSWSGSSYEQYF
TGTGCCAGCAGTTCTTGGAGCGGGAGTTCTTACGAGCAGTACTTC
>-|14|TRBV5-1|TRBJ2-1|TRBD2
CASSRDYTNNEQFF
TGCGCCAGCAGTCGGGACTATACCAACAATGAGCAGTTCTTC
>-|14|TRBV4-1|TRBJ1-2|-
CASSRVPRWEGYTF
TGCGCCAGCAGCCGTGTACCCAGGTGGGAAGGCTACACCTTC
>-|14|TRBV30|TRBJ1-5|-
CAWRGVGTNQPQHF
TGTGCCTGGAGGGGTGTAGGGACAAATCAGCCCCAGCATTTT
>-|15|TRBV7-9|TRBJ2-2|-
CASSLGISNTGELFF
TGTGCCAGCAGCTTAGGCATTTCGAACACCGGGGAGCTGTTTTTT
>-|14|TRBV12-2|TRBJ2-5|-
CASRPPRRQETQYF
TGTGCAAGTCGCCCCCCCCGACGGCAAGAGACCCAGTACTTC
>-|14|TRBV6-6|TRBJ2-5|-
CASRRLGLDGTQYF
TGTGCCAGCAGACGCCTCGGCCTAGACGGGACCCAGTACTTC
>-|15|TRBV9|TRBJ1-2|TRBD1
CASSAWDRSNYGYTF
TGTGCCAGCAGCGCCTGGGACAGATCTAACTATGGCTACACCTTC
>-|13|TRBV18|TRBJ1-5|-
CASSLSSHQPQHF
TGTGCCAGCTCACTGTCTTCCCATCAGCCCCAGCATTTT
>-|15|TRBV30|TRBJ1-4|-
CAWSFPGAGNEKLFF
TGTGCCTGGAGTTTCCCTGGGGCGGGTAATGAAAAACTGTTTTTT
>-|12|TRBV1|TRBJ2-1|-
CTSSQGHNEQFF
TGCACCAGCAGCCAAGGGCACAATGAGCAGTTCTTC
>-|16|TRBV6-1|TRBJ2-7|-
CASSVRGQIILSEQYF
TGTGCCAGCAGTGTTCGCGGACAGATTATCCTTAGCGAGCAGTACTTC
>-|15|TRBV4-2|TRBJ1-1|TRBD1
CASSPQQGYDTEAFF
TGTGCCAGCAGCCCACAACAGGGGTACGACACTGAAGCTTTCTTT
>-|14|TRBV5-5|TRBJ2-3|-
CASSSASSTDTQYF
TGTGCCAGCAGCTCTGCGAGCAGCACAGATACGCAGTATTTT
>-|16|TRBV5-8|TRBJ1-5|-
CASSVPRETSNQPQHF
TGTGCCAGCAGCGTACCCCGGGAAACTAGCAATCAGCCCCAGCATTTT
>-|11|TRBV10-3|TRBJ2-7|-
CATGTNYEQYF
TGTGCCACCGGGACAAATTACGAGCAGTACTTC
>-|14|TRBV7-2|TRBJ2-2|TRBD2
CASSLYGLAGELFF
TGTGCCAGCAGCTTATATGGACTAGCGGGGGAGCTGTTTTTT
>-|15|TRBV11-1|TRBJ2-1|TRBD2
CASSFSGMSHNEQFF
TGTGCCAGCAGCTTTAGCGGGATGTCACACAATGAGCAGTTCTTC
>-|17|TRBV10-3|TRBJ1-2|TRBD1
CATQAWDRWGAGYGYTF
TGTGCCACCCAAGCATGGGACAGGTGGGGGGCAGGCTATGGCTACACCTTC
>once|15|TRBV28|TRBJ1-1|-
CASSLVWASNTEAFF
TGTGCCAGCAGTTTAGTTTGGGCCTCGAACACTGAAGCTTTCTTT